Following are 13 T cell receptor beta chains from one sample sequenced in a study of blood T cell repertoires in COVID-19. The table came from immunoSEQ multiplex PCR; TCRdb's copy has only in-frame clones and leaves some out. This sample has some 260,000 clones, with 80% to 90% found just once. The specimen sequenced was peripheral blood. All receptors derive from a man of 80 years or more with acute or convalescent COVID-19.

The chain links TRBV18 to TRBJ2-7; D is ambiguous. The germline V gene encodes CDR1 KGHSH and CDR2 LQKENI. The CDR3 has 13 residues. The V end was cut by 5 bases, the J end by 1 base, with 9 bases between. Written as DNA, the CDR3 is TGTGCCAGCTCATTCGACATATCCTACGAGCAGTACTTC. Translating gives CASSFDISYEQYF.

CDR3 coding DNA: TGTGCCACCAGGTGGGGGAGCGGGAGAGTCTATGAGCAGTTCTTC. As protein: CATRWGSGRVYEQFF. The rearrangement links TRBV7-2 to TRBJ2-1; 8 positions agree with TRBD2. This CDR3 has 15 amino acids. Germline assignment: CDR1 SGHTA and CDR2 FQGNSA. The trim removed 10 bases at V and 8 bases at J, leaving 16 bases unmatched.

This clone was seen a single time. The rearrangement joins TRBV7-6 to TRBJ2-5; 7 bases map to TRBD1. After removal of 5 bases from V and 0 bases from J, the junction contained 9 bases not matched to a gene. The CDR3 spans 16 residues. Germline V gene lookup returns CDR1 SGHVS and CDR2 FNYEAQ. CDR3 sequence: CASSTRDRSYQETQYF. The DNA for the CDR3 is TGTGCCAGCAGCACCCGGGACAGATCGTACCAAGAGACCCAGTACTTC.

The sample holds a few counts of this clone. The chain is built from TRBV19 and TRBJ1-5, with D possibly being TRBD1 (6 bases). V lost 3 bases and J lost 3, with 18 bases in between. The germline V gene encodes CDR1 LNHDA and CDR2 SQIVND (reference sequence). This CDR3 is 17 amino acids long. The CDR3 region has the DNA TGTGCCAGTAGTATGAGGACAGATACAGAACACAATCAGCCCCAGCATTTT. This gives the protein CASSMRTDTEHNQPQHF.

The chain recombines TRBV5-1 with TRBJ2-3; 7 bases line up with TRBD2. Germline assignment: CDR1 SGHRS and CDR2 YFSETQ. V gave up 5 bases and J gave up 3 bases; unmatched junction bases: 9. There are 15 residues in the CDR3. In DNA, the CDR3 is TGCGCCAGCAGAGTTGTCGGCGGGAGTACAGATACGCAGTATTTT. Protein: CASRVVGGSTDTQYF.

This sequence joins TRBV6-6 and TRBJ2-2; 13 nucleotides align to TRBD2. The J segment lost 0 bases and the V segment lost 6 bases, leaving 10 bases of the junction unmatched. The V gene's germline CDR1 is MNHNY and CDR2 SVGAGI (reference sequence). The CDR3 runs 19 residues. The CDR3 protein is CASSYPRLAGGPNTGELFF. DNA of the CDR3: TGTGCCAGCAGCTATCCCCGACTAGCGGGGGGTCCGAACACCGGGGAGCTGTTTTTT.

This rearrangement joins TRBV19 to TRBJ2-4, with a possible D match to TRBD2 (6 bases). Germline V gene lookup returns CDR1 LNHDA and CDR2 SQIVND (reference sequence). The CDR3 spans 13 residues. Trimming took 8 bases from V and 9 from J, leaving 17 bases between them. The CDR3 DNA reads TGTGCCAGTGAAGAGACTAGTCTAGGCATTCAGTACTTC. This gives the protein CASEETSLGIQYF.

V and J are TRBV7-9 and TRBJ2-2, with D unclear. There are 14 residues in the CDR3. V shed 4 bases and J shed 6 bases, with 12 bases lying between them. Germline lookup yields CDR1 SEHNR and CDR2 FQNEAQ (reference sequence). The CDR3, as DNA: TGTGCCAGCAGCTCGAACTGGTTCCCCGGGGAGCTGTTTTTT. As protein: CASSSNWFPGELFF.

The chain links TRBV4-1 to TRBJ1-5, with 8 bases that match TRBD1. Losses at the gene ends were 4 bases for V and 6 bases for J; bases not matched to a gene: 2. The CDR3 covers 13 residues. Germline V CDR1 and CDR2: MGHRA, YSYEKL. CDR3: CASSLQGVQPQHF. CDR3 in DNA: TGCGCCAGCAGCCTACAGGGGGTTCAGCCCCAGCATTTT.

The V call is TRBV24-1, the J call TRBJ2-3, with 8 bases matching TRBD2. CDR1 and CDR2 from the germline V gene are KGHDR and SFDVKD. The CDR3 is made up of 16 amino acids. The V and J ends lost 4 bases and 2 bases, in that order; junction bases with no gene match: 7. The CDR3 DNA is TGTGCCACCAGTGACCTCGGACTAGCTCACACAGATACGCAGTATTTT. Its translation is CATSDLGLAHTDTQYF.

V usage is TRBV28 and J usage is TRBJ1-2; D is unclear. The germline CDR1 and CDR2 sequences are MDHEN and SYDVKM. The CDR3 consists of 13 residues. V lost 6 bases, J lost 0 bases, and 8 bases lay in between. The CDR3 coding sequence is TGTGCCAGCAGCTTTGGGCCTAACTATGGCTACACCTTC. Translated, it gives CASSFGPNYGYTF.

V is TRBV28 and J is TRBJ1-2; possible D gene TRBD1, 6 bases. The CDR3 contains 15 residues. Germline lookup yields CDR1 MDHEN and CDR2 SYDVKM. The V end was cut by 8 bases, the J end by 5 bases, with 21 bases between. CDR3 sequence (DNA): TGTGCCAGCTCCCCCGGAGGGGGACTACTATATGGCTACACCTTC. It translates to CASSPGGGLLYGYTF.

This clone was recorded only once. The chain has TRBV27 and TRBJ2-1; TRBD2 matches at 12 bases. CDR1 is MNHEY and CDR2 is SMNVEV in the germline V gene (reference sequence). V trimming: 2 bases; J trimming: 5 bases; junction bases outside the gene matches: 1. This CDR3 region has 15 residues. CDR3 amino acids: CASSLRLAGDNEQFF. In DNA form, the CDR3 reads TGTGCCAGCAGTTTACGACTAGCGGGAGACAATGAGCAGTTCTTC.